This TCR beta chain was found in a study of OX40 agonist ivuxolimab in advanced cancers. Study information: Three patients, one with hepatocellular carcinoma and two with cutaneous melanoma, responded partially.

Study findings and constraints: There were also nonresponders showing low normalized T-cell clonal expansion. Expanded clones tended on average to be more numerous among CD8+ T cells than CD4+.

Sequencing used immunoSEQ multiplex PCR; TCRdb keeps in-frame clones, though not all of them. The table records approximately 69,000 clones, approximately 80% of them present only once. The junction had 8 bases not matched to a gene; V was cut back by 6 bases and J by 0 bases. Germline loops: CDR1 MDHEN, CDR2 SYDVKM. The CDR3 is made up of 17 amino acids. With regard to this clone: The antigen is unknown.

Sequenced material: CD4+ or CD8+ T cells sorted from blood, taken in a trial of the OX40 agonist ivuxolimab. The sequence derives from an adult with an advanced solid tumor such as melanoma, head and neck, liver or kidney cancer. The genes are TRBV28 and TRBJ2-6; 7 bases match TRBD2. The CDR3: CASSPSGTSSGANVLTF. CDR3 in DNA: TGTGCCAGCAGCCCGAGCGGGACTTCCTCTGGGGCCAACGTCCTGACTTTC.